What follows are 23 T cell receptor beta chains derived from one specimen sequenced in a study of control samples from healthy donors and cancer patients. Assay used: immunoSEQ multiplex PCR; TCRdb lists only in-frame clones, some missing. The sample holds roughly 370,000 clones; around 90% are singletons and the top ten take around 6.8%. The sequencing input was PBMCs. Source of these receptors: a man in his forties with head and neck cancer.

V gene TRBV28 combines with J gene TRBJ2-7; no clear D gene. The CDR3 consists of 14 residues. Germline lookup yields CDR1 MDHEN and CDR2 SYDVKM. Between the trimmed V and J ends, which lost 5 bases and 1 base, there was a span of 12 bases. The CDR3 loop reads CASSLSLGSYEQYF. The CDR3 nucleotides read TGTGCCAGCAGTCTGAGTCTAGGGTCCTACGAGCAGTACTTC.

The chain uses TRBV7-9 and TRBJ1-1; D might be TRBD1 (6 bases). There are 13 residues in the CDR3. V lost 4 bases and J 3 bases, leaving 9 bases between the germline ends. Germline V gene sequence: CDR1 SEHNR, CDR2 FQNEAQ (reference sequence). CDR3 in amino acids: CASSSGQYTEAFF. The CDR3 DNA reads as TGTGCCAGCAGCTCCGGACAGTACACTGAAGCTTTCTTT.

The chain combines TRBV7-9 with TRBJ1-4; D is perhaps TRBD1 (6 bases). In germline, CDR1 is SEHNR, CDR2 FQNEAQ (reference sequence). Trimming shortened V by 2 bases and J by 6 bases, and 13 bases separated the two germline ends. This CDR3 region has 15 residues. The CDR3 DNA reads TGTGCCAGCAGCTTATCGTCAGGGGCTCATGAAAAACTGTTTTTT. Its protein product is CASSLSSGAHEKLFF. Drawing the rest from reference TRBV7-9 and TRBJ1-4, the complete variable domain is DTGVSQNPRHKITKRGQNVTFRCDPISEHNRLYWYRQTLGQGPEFLTYFQNEAQLEKSRLLSDRFSAERPKGSFSTLEIQRTEQGDSAMYLCASSLSSGAHEKLFFGSGTQLSVL.

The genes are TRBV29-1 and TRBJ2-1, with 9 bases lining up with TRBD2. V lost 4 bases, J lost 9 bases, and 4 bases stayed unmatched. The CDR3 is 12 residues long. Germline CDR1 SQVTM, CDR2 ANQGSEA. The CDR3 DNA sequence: TGCAGCGTTGTCGCGGGAGGGTCTGAGCAGTTCTTC. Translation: CSVVAGGSEQFF.

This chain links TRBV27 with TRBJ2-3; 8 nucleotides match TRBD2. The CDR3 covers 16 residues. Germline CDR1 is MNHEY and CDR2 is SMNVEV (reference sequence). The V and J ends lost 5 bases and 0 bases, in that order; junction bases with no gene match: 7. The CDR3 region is CASSPTSDTSTDTQYF. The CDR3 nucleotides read TGTGCCAGCAGTCCGACTAGCGACACTAGCACAGATACGCAGTATTTT.

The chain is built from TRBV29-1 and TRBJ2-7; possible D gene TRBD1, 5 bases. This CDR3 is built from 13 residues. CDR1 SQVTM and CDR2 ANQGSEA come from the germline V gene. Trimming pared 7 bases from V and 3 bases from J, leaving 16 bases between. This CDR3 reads CSAGAGRGYEQYF. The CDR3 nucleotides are TGCAGCGCTGGGGCAGGACGCGGCTACGAGCAGTACTTC.

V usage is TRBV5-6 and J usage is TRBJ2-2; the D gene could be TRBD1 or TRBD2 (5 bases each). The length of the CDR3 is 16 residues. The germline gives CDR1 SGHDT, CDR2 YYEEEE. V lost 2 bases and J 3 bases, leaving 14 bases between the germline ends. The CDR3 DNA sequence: TGTGCCAGCAGCTTCCTCAGGGTGGAGGACACCGGGGAGCTGTTTTTT. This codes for CASSFLRVEDTGELFF. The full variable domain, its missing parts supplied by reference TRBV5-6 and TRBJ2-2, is DAGVTQSPTHLIKTRGQQVTLRCSPKSGHDTVSWYQQALGQGPQFIFQYYEEEERQRGNFPDRFSGHQFPNYSSELNVNALLLGDSALYLCASSFLRVEDTGELFFGEGSRLTVL.

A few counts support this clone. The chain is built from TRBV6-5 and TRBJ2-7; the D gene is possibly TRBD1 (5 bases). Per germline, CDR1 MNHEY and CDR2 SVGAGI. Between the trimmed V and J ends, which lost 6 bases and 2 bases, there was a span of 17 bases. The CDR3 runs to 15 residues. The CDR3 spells CASSSTSRATYEQYF. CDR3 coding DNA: TGTGCCAGCAGCAGCACCTCCAGGGCGACCTACGAGCAGTACTTC.

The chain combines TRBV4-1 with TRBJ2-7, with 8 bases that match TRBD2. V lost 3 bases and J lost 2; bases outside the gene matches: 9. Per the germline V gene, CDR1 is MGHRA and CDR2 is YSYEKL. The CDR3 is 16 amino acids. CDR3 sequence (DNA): TGCGCCAGCAGCCAGGGACTAGAGTATTCAGCCTACGAGCAGTACTTC. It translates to CASSQGLEYSAYEQYF.

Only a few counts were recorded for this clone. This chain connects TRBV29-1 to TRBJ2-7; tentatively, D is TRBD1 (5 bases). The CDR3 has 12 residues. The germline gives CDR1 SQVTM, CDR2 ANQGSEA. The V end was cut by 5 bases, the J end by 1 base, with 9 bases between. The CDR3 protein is CSVIDSSYEQYF. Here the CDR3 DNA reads TGCAGCGTTATAGACAGTTCCTACGAGCAGTACTTC.

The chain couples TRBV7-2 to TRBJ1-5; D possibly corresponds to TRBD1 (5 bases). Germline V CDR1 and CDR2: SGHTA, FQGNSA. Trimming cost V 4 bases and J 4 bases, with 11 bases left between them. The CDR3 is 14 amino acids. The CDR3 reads CASSSGLVNQPQHF. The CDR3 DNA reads TGTGCCAGCAGCTCGGGACTTGTAAATCAGCCCCAGCATTTT.

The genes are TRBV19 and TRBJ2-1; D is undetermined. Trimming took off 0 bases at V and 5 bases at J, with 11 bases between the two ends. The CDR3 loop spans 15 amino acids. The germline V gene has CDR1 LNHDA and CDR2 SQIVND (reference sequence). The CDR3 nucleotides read TGTGCCAGTAGTATAGATCTGACGACCAACAATGAGCAGTTCTTC. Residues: CASSIDLTTNNEQFF.

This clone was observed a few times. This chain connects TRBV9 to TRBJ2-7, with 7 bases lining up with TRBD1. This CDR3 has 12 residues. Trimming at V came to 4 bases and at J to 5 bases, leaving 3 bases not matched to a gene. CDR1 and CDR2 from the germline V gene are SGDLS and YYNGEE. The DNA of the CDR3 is TGTGCCAGCAGCCTACAGGGGAACGAGCAGTACTTC. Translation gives CASSLQGNEQYF.

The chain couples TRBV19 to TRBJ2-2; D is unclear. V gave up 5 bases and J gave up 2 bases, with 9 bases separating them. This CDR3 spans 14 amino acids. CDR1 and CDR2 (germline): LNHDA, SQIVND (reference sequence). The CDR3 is CASSQRHNTGELFF. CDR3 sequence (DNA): TGTGCCAGTAGTCAGCGACATAACACCGGGGAGCTGTTTTTT.

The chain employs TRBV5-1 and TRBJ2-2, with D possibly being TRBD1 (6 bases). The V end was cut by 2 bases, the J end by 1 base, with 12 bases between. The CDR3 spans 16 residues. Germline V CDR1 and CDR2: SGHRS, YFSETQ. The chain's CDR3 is CASSLAGVVNTGELFF. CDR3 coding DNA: TGCGCCAGCAGCTTAGCAGGGGTGGTGAACACCGGGGAGCTGTTTTTT.

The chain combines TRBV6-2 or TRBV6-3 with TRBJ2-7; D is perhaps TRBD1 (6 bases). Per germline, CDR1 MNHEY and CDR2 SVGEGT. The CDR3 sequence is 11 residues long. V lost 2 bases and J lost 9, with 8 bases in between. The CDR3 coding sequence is TGTGCCAGCAGTTACCAGACAGGGCAGTACTTC. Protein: CASSYQTGQYF.

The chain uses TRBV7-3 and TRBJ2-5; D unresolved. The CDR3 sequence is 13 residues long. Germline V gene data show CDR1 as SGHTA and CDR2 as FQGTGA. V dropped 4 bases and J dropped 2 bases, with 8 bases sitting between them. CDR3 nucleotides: TGTGCCAGCAGCTCCCCCCCACAAGAGACCCAGTACTTC. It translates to CASSSPPQETQYF. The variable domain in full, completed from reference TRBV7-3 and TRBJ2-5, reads GAGVSQTPSNKVTEKGKYVELRCDPISGHTALYWYRQSLGQGPEFLIYFQGTGAADDSGLPNDRFFAVRPEGSVSTLKIQRTERGDSAVYLCASSSPPQETQYFGPGTRLLVL.

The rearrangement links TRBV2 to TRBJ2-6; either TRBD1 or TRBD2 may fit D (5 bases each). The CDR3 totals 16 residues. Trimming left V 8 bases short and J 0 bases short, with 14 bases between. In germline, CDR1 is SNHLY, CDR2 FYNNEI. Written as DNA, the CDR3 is TGTGCCAGCTCCCAAGTGGGGGTCTCTGGGGCCAACGTCCTGACTTTC. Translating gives CASSQVGVSGANVLTF.

DNA for the CDR3: TGCGCCAGCAGTGACTGGACAGGGGGTTCATACGAGCAGTACTTC. Amino acids: CASSDWTGGSYEQYF. The chain combines TRBV10-1 with TRBJ2-7; 10 bases map to TRBD1. CDR1 is WNHNN and CDR2 is SYGVQD in the germline V gene (reference sequence). This CDR3 is built from 15 residues. Trimming took 3 bases from V and 4 from J; bases not matched to a gene: 6.

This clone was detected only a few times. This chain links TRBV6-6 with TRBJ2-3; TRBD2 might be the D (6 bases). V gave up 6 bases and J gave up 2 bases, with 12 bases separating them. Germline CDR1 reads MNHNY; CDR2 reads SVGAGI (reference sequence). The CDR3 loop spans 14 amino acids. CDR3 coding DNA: TGTGCCAGCAGCTACGCGCGGGACACAGATACGCAGTATTTT. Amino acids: CASSYARDTDTQYF.

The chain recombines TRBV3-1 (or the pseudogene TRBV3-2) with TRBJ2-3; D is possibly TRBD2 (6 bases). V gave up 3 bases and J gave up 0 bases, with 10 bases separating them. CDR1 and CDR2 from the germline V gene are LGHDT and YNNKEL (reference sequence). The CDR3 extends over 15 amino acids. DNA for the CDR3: TGTGCCAGCAGCCAGGGGACTGCTAGCACAGATACGCAGTATTTT. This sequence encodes CASSQGTASTDTQYF.

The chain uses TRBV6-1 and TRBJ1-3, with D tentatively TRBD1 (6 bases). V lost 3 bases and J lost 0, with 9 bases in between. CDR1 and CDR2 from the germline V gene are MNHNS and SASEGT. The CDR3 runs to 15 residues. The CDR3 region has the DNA TGTGCCAGCAGTGATGACAGGTACTCTGGAAACACCATATATTTT. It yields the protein CASSDDRYSGNTIYF.

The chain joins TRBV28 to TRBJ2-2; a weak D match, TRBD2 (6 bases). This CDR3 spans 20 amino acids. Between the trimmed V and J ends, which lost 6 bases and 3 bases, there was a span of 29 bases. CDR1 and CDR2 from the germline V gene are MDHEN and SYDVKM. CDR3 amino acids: CASRPWGTPSSPSDTGELFF. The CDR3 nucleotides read TGTGCCAGCAGGCCCTGGGGGACTCCGTCCTCCCCCTCCGACACCGGGGAGCTGTTTTTT.